By share, the clone carrying this T cell receptor beta chain ranks as medium-sized (0.01 to 0.1%). The antigen remains undetermined. The junction shows a germline mismatch at one end, possibly a read error. The sample is drawn from a study of T cell responses to AZD1222 COVID-19 vaccine. Findings of the study overall: All repertoire sampling was performed exclusively after the peak T cell response. Increases in Spike-specific TCR breadth and depth were seen after two AZD1222 doses.

The CDR3 has 11 amino acids. Germline V CDR1 and CDR2: SGHTS, YDEGEE. Sequenced by immunoSEQ multiplex PCR; TCRdb stores in-frame clones only, minus some. Of 130,000 to 150,000 clones in the sample, roughly 88% were seen once. This specimen consisted of peripheral blood, obtained 28 days after the second AZD1222 dose. The J gene is TRBJ2-1, the V gene TRBV5-8; D is undetermined. This receptor was identified in an adult who received the AZD1222 COVID-19 vaccine. CDR3 DNA sequence: TGTGCCAGCAGCTCCGACAATGAGCAGTTCTTC. The encoded protein is CASSSDNEQFF. Full variable domain (rest looked up from reference TRBV5-8 and TRBJ2-1): EAGVTQSPTHLIKTRGQQATLRCSPISGHTSVYWYQQALGLGLQFLLWYDEGEERNRGNFPPRFSGRQFPNYSSELNVNALELEDSALYLCASSSDNEQFFGPGTRLTVL.